The rows below give T cell receptor beta chains drawn from one sample of a study of T cell changes during pregnancy in multiple sclerosis. TCRdb's table, derived via immunoSEQ multiplex PCR, lists solely in-frame clones and lacks some. This sample has tens of thousands of clones; less than 95% occur once, and the top ten carry roughly 3.5%. Sequences were derived from peripheral blood, sampled after pregnancy. These receptors were taken from a female donor in good health, enrolled as a control in a pregnancy study. The CDR3 runs from the conserved cysteine through the conserved F or W. Each record gives: CDR3 length, J gene, V gene, CDR3 protein.

cdr3_length: 14
j_call: TRBJ1-1
v_call: TRBV9
cdr3_aa: CASGDSRMNTEAFF

cdr3_length: 15
j_call: TRBJ1-5
v_call: TRBV19
cdr3_aa: CASSIRFSGNQPQHF

cdr3_length: 14
j_call: TRBJ1-1
v_call: TRBV10-2
cdr3_aa: CASSASSGRTEAFF

cdr3_length: 14
j_call: TRBJ1-2
v_call: TRBV19
cdr3_aa: CASSIGPAAYGYTF

cdr3_length: 12
j_call: TRBJ1-2
v_call: TRBV15
cdr3_aa: CATSSPRSGRTF

cdr3_length: 16
j_call: TRBJ2-7
v_call: TRBV7-2
cdr3_aa: CASSLSGTLSSYEQYF

cdr3_length: 15
j_call: TRBJ1-5
v_call: TRBV18
cdr3_aa: CASSPTGGFNQPQHF

cdr3_length: 16
j_call: TRBJ1-1
v_call: TRBV5-1
cdr3_aa: CASSLVSGGVNTEAFF

cdr3_length: 15
j_call: TRBJ2-1
v_call: TRBV5-1
cdr3_aa: CASSRPSDSYNEQFF

cdr3_length: 18
j_call: TRBJ1-1
v_call: TRBV9
cdr3_aa: CASSATRNRGGMNTEAFF

cdr3_length: 12
j_call: TRBJ2-3
v_call: TRBV6-1
cdr3_aa: CASSEGSLGGGF

cdr3_length: 19
j_call: TRBJ2-1
v_call: TRBV7-8
cdr3_aa: CASSLGVGTSGGRLNEQFF

cdr3_length: 14
j_call: TRBJ1-2
v_call: TRBV4-2
cdr3_aa: CASSRGGTAYGYTF

cdr3_length: 15
j_call: TRBJ1-6
v_call: TRBV6-4
cdr3_aa: CASSDSTGGNSPLHF

cdr3_length: 15
j_call: TRBJ1-2
v_call: TRBV7-2
cdr3_aa: CASSSVAGLNYGYTF

cdr3_length: 12
j_call: TRBJ1-1
v_call: TRBV28
cdr3_aa: CASSAPFPEAFF

cdr3_length: 14
j_call: TRBJ2-3
v_call: TRBV5-1
cdr3_aa: CASSSSAPTDTQYF

cdr3_length: 14
j_call: TRBJ2-2
v_call: TRBV19
cdr3_aa: CASSGTLNTGELFF

cdr3_length: 14
j_call: TRBJ1-1
v_call: TRBV6-6
cdr3_aa: CASSHARGNTEAFF

cdr3_length: 14
j_call: TRBJ1-1
v_call: TRBV11-2
cdr3_aa: CASSSRQRNTEAFF

cdr3_length: 14
j_call: TRBJ2-7
v_call: TRBV7-2
cdr3_aa: CASSWRESSYEQYF

cdr3_length: 17
j_call: TRBJ2-3
v_call: TRBV9
cdr3_aa: CASSGDKAGGHRDTQYF

cdr3_length: 13
j_call: TRBJ1-5
v_call: TRBV15
cdr3_aa: CATSRGTAQPQHF

cdr3_length: 20
j_call: TRBJ2-1
v_call: TRBV10-3
cdr3_aa: CAISGNAGTSSLLAYNEQFF

cdr3_length: 13
j_call: TRBJ1-2
v_call: TRBV6-5
cdr3_aa: CASSQTLNYGYTF

cdr3_length: 14
j_call: TRBJ1-2
v_call: TRBV5-6
cdr3_aa: CASSLGLGSYGYTF

cdr3_length: 12
j_call: TRBJ1-1
v_call: TRBV15
cdr3_aa: CATSSPSSRAFF

cdr3_length: 17
j_call: TRBJ1-3
v_call: TRBV19
cdr3_aa: CASSILRGTASGNTIYF

cdr3_length: 14
j_call: TRBJ2-2
v_call: TRBV25-1
cdr3_aa: CASSELGGTGELFF

cdr3_length: 15
j_call: TRBJ2-1
v_call: TRBV27
cdr3_aa: CASSLGGRSYNEQFF

cdr3_length: 14
j_call: TRBJ1-5
v_call: TRBV19
cdr3_aa: CATAGGAEDQPQHF

cdr3_length: 15
j_call: TRBJ2-1
v_call: TRBV28
cdr3_aa: CASSLRQALYNEQFF

cdr3_length: 15
j_call: TRBJ1-2
v_call: TRBV7-2
cdr3_aa: CASSFGGSGGYGYTF

cdr3_length: 15
j_call: TRBJ1-5
v_call: TRBV2
cdr3_aa: CASSGQGASNQPQHF

cdr3_length: 15
j_call: TRBJ2-2
v_call: TRBV7-2
cdr3_aa: CASSLTTGRTGELFF

cdr3_length: 13
j_call: TRBJ1-2
v_call: TRBV5-5
cdr3_aa: CASSLDGNYGYTF

cdr3_length: 15
j_call: TRBJ2-2
v_call: TRBV6-5
cdr3_aa: CASSYESYGTGELFF

cdr3_length: 15
j_call: TRBJ2-5
v_call: TRBV5-6
cdr3_aa: CASSSLAGGEETQYF